This T cell receptor (beta chain) was profiled in a study of blood T cells in healthy people across ages (dated by TCRdb to about 2015). Describing the broader study: In model experiments, template switching captured about one uniquely barcoded TCR beta cDNA molecule for every two T cells. Using deep sequencing normalized with unique cDNA molecular identifiers, the study measured how TCR beta repertoire diversity changes with age. Donors were grouped into four age groups: young (average approximately 15 years), middle-aged (about 40), aged (about 59) and long-lived (approximately 82). To avoid experimental bias, donors of different ages were distributed randomly across sequencing lanes. For two donors (one aged 18 to 30 and one aged 80 or older), the study analyzed two additional independent replicas of 1 million unique cDNA reads from the same blood draw.

Overall study results and their limits: Estimates of total diversity based on one million sequenced T cells were considered lower bounds and underestimates. Bulk unsorted PBMC profiling prevented conclusive comparison of naive and antigen-experienced compartments. Compared with the aged group, the long-lived group had more naive CD4+ T cells, fewer expanded clones and increased TCR diversity, a pattern suggesting age selection. Observed TCR beta diversity per million T cells fell roughly linearly with age, and a significant reduction was already apparent by age about 36. A strong correlation was found between observed TCR beta diversity and the percentage of naive T cells measured by flow cytometry. Because the CMV infection status of the donors was unknown, age-related changes in expanded clonotypes may potentially have been confounded.

This clonotype was counted a few times. Its target antigen remains unknown. Qualities for individual bases were not recorded, and no much larger clone is one base off. The 39 donors, aged about 6 to 100 years, were systemically healthy Caucasian individuals from Russia. Each donor gave about 9.7 milliliters of peripheral blood, drawn into EDTA-treated Vacutainer tubes. Ficoll-Paque density-gradient centrifugation was used to isolate PBMCs, with at least 7 million per sample. Trizol reagent was used to extract total RNA from the PBMCs, yielding at least 6 micrograms per sample. Naive CD45RAhigh/CD27high T cell percentages were measured by flow cytometry on a PBMC aliquot from every donor. The library was made by 5' RACE. The data were produced on an Illumina HiSeq 2500. A second 7 to 11 cycle PCR used a sample-barcoded 5' primer and a J-beta primer mix. A template-switch 5' adaptor carrying 12 random nucleotides introduced a unique molecular identifier onto each TCR beta cDNA molecule. Each sample yielded at least 2.5 million CDR3-containing paired-end reads. All of the RNA was converted into first-strand cDNA using the Mint cDNA synthesis kit, with a TRBC-specific oligonucleotide serving as the primer. Following uracil-DNA glycosylase treatment, a first 18-cycle PCR with universal primers M1SS and BC2_uni_R was performed on all cDNA. The study's processing was this. Normalization of each sample was performed by random selection of 1 million high-quality reads, each carrying a distinct molecular identifier. Reads sharing molecular identifiers were discarded rather than binned into consensus sequences. CDR3 identification, clonotype clustering and error correction used MiTCR with a Q25 quality threshold and the strictest error-elimination algorithm. A nonparametric unseen species model using Euler transformation provided a lower-bound estimate of total TCR beta diversity. TCRdb reworked the public reads: Q25 trimming with fastp, MiXCR clone assembly, productive beta chains retained. CDR3 protein sequences are deduplicated, and each keeps its most common genes and DNA. The authors' filters were not applied to this entry. For this sample the table gives 800,000 or so distinct CDR3 sequences, of which 46% were detected only once. In total, the top ten clones hold 15% to 20% of the sample.

This receptor was obtained from an elderly man in good health. The sequencing sample was made of blood.

The CDR3 corresponds to CASSLAQGGMGTEAFF. The DNA sequence is given as TGTGCCAGCAGCCTTGCACAGGGAGGTATGGGGACTGAAGCTTTCTTT. The chain is made from TRBV7-9 and TRBJ1-1; the D gene is possibly TRBD1, with 6 bases matching. As encoded in the germline V gene (reference sequence), CDR1 is SEHNR while CDR2 is FQNEAQ. V and J are truncated by 5 bases and 5 bases respectively, leaving an intervening sequence of 21 bases. Reading from cysteine to phenylalanine, the CDR3 counts 16 amino acids. Just the 48-base CDR3 DNA is kept, in frame starting at base 1.